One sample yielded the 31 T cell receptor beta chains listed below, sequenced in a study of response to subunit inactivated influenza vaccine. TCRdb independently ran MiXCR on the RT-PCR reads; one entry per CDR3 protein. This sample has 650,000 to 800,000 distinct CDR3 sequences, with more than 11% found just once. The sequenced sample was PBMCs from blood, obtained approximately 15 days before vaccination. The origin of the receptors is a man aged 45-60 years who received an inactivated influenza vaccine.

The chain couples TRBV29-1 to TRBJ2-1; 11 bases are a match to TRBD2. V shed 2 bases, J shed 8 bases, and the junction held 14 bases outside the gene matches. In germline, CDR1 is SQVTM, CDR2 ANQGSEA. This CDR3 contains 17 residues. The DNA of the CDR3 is TGCAGCGTTGAATCCCTCCTTACTAGCGGGAGCTATTATGAGCAGTTCTTC. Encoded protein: CSVESLLTSGSYYEQFF.

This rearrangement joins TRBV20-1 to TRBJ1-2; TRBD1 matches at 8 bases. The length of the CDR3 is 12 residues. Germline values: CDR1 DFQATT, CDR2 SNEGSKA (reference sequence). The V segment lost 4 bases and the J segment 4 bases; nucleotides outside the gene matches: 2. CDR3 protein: CSATGTGYGYTF. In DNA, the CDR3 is TGCAGTGCTACCGGGACAGGCTATGGCTACACCTTC.

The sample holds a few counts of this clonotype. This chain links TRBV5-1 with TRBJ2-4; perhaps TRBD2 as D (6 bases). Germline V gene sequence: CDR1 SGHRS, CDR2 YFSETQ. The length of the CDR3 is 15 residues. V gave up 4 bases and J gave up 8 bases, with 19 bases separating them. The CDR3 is CASSDWDSSGDIQYF. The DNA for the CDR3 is TGCGCCAGCAGCGATTGGGACTCATCGGGGGACATTCAGTACTTC. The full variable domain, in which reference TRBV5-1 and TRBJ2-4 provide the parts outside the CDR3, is KAGVTQTPRYLIKTRGQQVTLSCSPISGHRSVSWYQQTPGQGLQFLFEYFSETQRNKGNFPGRFSGRQFSNSRSEMNVSTLELGDSALYLCASSDWDSSGDIQYFGAGTRLSVL.

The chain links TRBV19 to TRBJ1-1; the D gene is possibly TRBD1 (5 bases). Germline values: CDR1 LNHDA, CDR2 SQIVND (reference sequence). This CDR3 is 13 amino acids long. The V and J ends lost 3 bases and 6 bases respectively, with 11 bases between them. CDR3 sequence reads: CASSIPRASEAFF. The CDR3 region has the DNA TGTGCCAGTAGTATCCCCAGGGCTTCTGAAGCTTTCTTT. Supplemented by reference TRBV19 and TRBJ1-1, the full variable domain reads DGGITQSPKYLFRKEGQNVTLSCEQNLNHDAMYWYRQDPGQGLRLIYYSQIVNDFQKGDIAEGYSVSREKKESFPLTVTSAQKNPTAFYLCASSIPRASEAFFGQGTRLTVV.

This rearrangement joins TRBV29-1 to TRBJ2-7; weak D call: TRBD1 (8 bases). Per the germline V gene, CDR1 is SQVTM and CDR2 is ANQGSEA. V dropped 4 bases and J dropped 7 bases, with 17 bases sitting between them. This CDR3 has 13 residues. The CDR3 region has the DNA TGCAGCGTTGGAAACAGGGGGGGCGGGGAGCAGTACTTC. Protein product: CSVGNRGGGEQYF.

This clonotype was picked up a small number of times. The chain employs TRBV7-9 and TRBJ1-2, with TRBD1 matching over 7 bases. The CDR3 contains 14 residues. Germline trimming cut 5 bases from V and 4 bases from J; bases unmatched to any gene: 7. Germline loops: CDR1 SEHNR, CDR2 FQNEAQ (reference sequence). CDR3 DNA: TGTGCCAGCAGCGACACCACAGGGGCCTATGGCTACACCTTC. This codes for CASSDTTGAYGYTF.

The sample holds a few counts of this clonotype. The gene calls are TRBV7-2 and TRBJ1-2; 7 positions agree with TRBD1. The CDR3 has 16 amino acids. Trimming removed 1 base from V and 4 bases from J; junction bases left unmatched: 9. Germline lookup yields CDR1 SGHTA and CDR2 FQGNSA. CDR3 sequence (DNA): TGTGCCAGCAGCTTAGGTCTCCAGGGGGGGATCTATGGCTACACCTTC. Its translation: CASSLGLQGGIYGYTF.

The CDR3 here is CASSFRHNEKLFF. The CDR3 DNA is TGTGCCAGCAGCTTTAGACACAATGAAAAACTGTTTTTT. The chain couples TRBV11-2 to TRBJ1-4; D is undetermined. Trimming left V 3 bases short and J 5 bases short, with 7 bases between. The germline V gene has CDR1 SGHAT and CDR2 FQNNGV. CDR3 length: 13 residues.

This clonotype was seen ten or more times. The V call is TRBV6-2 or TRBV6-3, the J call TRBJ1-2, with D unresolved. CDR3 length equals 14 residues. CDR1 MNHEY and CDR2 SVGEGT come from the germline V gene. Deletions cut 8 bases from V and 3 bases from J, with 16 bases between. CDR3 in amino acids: CASGRFFNDYGYTF. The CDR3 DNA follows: TGTGCCAGCGGTAGATTCTTTAACGACTATGGCTACACCTTC.

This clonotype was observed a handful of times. The CDR3 sequence: CASSLEAGGRTGELFF. The CDR3 DNA reads as TGCGCCAGCAGCTTGGAAGCGGGGGGGCGCACCGGGGAGCTGTTTTTT. The V call is TRBV5-1, the J call TRBJ2-2; 10 nucleotides align to TRBD2. Trimming took 0 bases from V and 4 from J; bases not matched to a gene: 3. The CDR3 consists of 16 residues. Germline CDR1 SGHRS, CDR2 YFSETQ.

The CDR3, as DNA: TGTGCCAGCAGCGTCCGGGGATACCAAGAGACCCAGTACTTC. Translation: CASSVRGYQETQYF. V usage is TRBV9 and J usage is TRBJ2-5; TRBD2 is a possible D gene (5 bases). Trimming removed 2 bases from V and 0 bases from J, with 8 bases in between. Germline V gene sequence: CDR1 SGDLS, CDR2 YYNGEE. The CDR3 is 14 residues long. Based on the CDR3 plus reference TRBV9 and TRBJ2-5, the full variable domain is DSGVTQTPKHLITATGQRVTLRCSPRSGDLSVYWYQQSLDQGLQFLIQYYNGEERAKGNILERFSAQQFPDLHSELNLSSLELGDSALYFCASSVRGYQETQYFGPGTRLLVL.

The CDR3 DNA reads as TGCAGTGCTAGAGATCCCGCTAGCGGAACCGGGGAGCTGTTTTTT. Its protein is CSARDPASGTGELFF. This chain joins TRBV20-1 and TRBJ2-2; 7 nucleotides agree with TRBD2. J gave up 5 bases and V 0 bases, and 6 bases lay outside the gene matches. Looked up from germline, CDR1 is DFQATT and CDR2 is SNEGSKA (reference sequence). This CDR3 has 15 amino acids.

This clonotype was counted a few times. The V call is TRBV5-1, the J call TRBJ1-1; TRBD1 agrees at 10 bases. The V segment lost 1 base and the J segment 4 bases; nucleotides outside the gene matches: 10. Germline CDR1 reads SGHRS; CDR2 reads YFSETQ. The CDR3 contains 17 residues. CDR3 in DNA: TGCGCCAGCAGCTTGATGGACAGGGGGGATATGAGCACTGAAGCTTTCTTT. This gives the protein CASSLMDRGDMSTEAFF.

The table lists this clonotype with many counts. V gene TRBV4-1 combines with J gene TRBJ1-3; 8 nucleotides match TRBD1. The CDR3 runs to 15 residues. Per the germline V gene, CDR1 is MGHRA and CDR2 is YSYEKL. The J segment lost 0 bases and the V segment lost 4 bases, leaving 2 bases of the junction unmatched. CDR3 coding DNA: TGCGCCAGCAGCCGGGACAGGAACTCTGGAAACACCATATATTTT. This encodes CASSRDRNSGNTIYF.

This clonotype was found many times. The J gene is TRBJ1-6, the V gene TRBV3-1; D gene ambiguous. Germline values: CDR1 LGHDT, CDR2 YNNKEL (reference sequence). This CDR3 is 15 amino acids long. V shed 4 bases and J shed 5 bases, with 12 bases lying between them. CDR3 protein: CASSPPGRDNSPLHF. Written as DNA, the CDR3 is TGTGCCAGCAGCCCCCCGGGGAGGGATAATTCACCCCTCCACTTT.

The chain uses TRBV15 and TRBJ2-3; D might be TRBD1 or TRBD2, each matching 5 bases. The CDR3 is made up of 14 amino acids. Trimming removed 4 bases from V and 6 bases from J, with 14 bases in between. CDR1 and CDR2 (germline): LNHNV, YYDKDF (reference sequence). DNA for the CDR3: TGTGCCACCAGCACCTACCAGGGAGTGGATACGCAGTATTTT. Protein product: CATSTYQGVDTQYF.

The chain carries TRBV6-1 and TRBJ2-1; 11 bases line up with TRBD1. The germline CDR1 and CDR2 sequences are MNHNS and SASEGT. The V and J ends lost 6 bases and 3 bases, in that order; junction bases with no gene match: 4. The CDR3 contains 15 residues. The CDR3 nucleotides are TGTGCCAGCAGGAGGGACAGGGGGGGCTACAATGAGCAGTTCTTC. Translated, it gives CASRRDRGGYNEQFF.

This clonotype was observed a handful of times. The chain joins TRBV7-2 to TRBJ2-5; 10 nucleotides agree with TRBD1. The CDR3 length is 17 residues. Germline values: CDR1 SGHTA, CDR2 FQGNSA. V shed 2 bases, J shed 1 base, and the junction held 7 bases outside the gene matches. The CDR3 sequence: CASSLQGQGWSQETQYF. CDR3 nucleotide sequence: TGTGCCAGCAGCTTACAGGGACAGGGGTGGTCCCAAGAGACCCAGTACTTC.

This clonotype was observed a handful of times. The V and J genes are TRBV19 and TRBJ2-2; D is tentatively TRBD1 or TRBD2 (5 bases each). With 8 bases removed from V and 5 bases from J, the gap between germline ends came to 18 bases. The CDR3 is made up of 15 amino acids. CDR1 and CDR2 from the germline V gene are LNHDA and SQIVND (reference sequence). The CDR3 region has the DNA TGTGCCAGTCTAAGCCGGGGCCCTTATACCGGGGAGCTGTTTTTT. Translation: CASLSRGPYTGELFF.

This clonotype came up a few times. CDR3 amino acids: CASSSLQFTGAVGEQYF. CDR3 DNA sequence: TGTGCCAGCAGCTCACTCCAATTTACAGGGGCCGTGGGGGAGCAGTACTTC. V usage is TRBV28 and J usage is TRBJ2-7; TRBD1 agrees at 7 bases. The CDR3 extends over 17 amino acids. The germline V gene encodes CDR1 MDHEN and CDR2 SYDVKM. J was trimmed by 7 bases and V by 6 bases; bases with no gene match: 21.

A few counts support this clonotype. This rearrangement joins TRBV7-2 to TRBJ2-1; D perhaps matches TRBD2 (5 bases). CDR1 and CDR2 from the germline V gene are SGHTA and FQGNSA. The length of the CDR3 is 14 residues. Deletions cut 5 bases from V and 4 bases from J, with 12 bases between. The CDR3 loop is CASSNFGNYNEQFF. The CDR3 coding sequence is TGTGCCAGCAGCAATTTCGGGAATTACAATGAGCAGTTCTTC.

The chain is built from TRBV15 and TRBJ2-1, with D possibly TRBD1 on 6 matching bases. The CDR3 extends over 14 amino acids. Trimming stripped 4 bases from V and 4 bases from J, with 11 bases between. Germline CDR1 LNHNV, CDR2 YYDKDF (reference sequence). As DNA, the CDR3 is TGTGCCACCAGCACTGGAAGGGGGTACAATGAGCAGTTCTTC. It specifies CATSTGRGYNEQFF.

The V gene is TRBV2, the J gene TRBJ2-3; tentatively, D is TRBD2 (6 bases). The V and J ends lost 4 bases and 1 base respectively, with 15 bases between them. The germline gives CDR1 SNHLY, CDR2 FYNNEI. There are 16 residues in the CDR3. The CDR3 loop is CASSGKRAGRTDTQYF. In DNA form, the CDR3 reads TGTGCCAGCAGTGGTAAGCGGGCCGGACGCACAGATACGCAGTATTTT.

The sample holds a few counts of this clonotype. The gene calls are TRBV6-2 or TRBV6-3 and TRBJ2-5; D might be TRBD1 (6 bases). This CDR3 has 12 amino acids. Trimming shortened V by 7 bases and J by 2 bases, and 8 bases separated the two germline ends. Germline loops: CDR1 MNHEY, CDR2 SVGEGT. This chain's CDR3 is CASKGQQETQYF. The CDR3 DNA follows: TGTGCCAGCAAAGGACAGCAAGAGACCCAGTACTTC.

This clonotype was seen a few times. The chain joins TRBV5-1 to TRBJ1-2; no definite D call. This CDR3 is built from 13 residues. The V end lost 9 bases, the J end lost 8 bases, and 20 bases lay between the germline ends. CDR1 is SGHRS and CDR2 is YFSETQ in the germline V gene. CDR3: CATPRHPPSGYTF. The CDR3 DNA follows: TGCGCCACTCCCCGACACCCCCCTTCAGGCTACACCTTC.

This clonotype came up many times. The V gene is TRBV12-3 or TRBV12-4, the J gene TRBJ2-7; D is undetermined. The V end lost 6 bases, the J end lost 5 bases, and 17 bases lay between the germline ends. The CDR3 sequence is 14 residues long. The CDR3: CASSLLVEFDEQYF. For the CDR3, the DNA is TGTGCCAGCAGCTTGCTCGTTGAATTTGACGAGCAGTACTTC.

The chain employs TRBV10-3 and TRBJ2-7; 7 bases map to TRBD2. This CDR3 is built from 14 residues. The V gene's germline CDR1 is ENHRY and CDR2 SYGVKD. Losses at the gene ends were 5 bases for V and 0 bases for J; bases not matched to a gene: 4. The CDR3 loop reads CAISSGTDSYEQYF. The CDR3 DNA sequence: TGTGCCATCAGTAGCGGGACCGACTCCTACGAGCAGTACTTC.

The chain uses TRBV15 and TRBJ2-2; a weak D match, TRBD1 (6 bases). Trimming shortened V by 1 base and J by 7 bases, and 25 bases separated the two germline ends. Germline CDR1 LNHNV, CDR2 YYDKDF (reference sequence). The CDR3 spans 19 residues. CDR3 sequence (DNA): TGTGCCACCAGCAGAGGGAGAATCGGGCAGGGGATTTTGATCGGGGAGCTGTTTTTT. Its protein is CATSRGRIGQGILIGELFF.

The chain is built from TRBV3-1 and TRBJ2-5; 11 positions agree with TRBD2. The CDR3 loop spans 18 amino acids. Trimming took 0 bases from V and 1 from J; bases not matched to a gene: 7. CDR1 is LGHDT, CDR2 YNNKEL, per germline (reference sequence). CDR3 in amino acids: CASSQDYSSGGLQETQYF. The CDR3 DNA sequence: TGTGCCAGCAGCCAAGATTATTCTAGCGGGGGGCTCCAAGAGACCCAGTACTTC.

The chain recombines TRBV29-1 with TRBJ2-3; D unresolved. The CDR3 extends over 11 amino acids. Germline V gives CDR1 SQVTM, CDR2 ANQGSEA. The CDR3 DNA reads TGCAGGGCTGGGAGCACAGATACGCAGTATTTT. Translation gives CRAGSTDTQYF.

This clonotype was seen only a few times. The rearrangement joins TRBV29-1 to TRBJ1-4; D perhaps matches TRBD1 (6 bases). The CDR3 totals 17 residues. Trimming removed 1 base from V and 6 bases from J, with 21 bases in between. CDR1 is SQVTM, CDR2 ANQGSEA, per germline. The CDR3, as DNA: TGCAGCGTTGAAGTTCCCCGGCAGGGGAAAGGACATGAAAAACTGTTTTTT. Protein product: CSVEVPRQGKGHEKLFF.